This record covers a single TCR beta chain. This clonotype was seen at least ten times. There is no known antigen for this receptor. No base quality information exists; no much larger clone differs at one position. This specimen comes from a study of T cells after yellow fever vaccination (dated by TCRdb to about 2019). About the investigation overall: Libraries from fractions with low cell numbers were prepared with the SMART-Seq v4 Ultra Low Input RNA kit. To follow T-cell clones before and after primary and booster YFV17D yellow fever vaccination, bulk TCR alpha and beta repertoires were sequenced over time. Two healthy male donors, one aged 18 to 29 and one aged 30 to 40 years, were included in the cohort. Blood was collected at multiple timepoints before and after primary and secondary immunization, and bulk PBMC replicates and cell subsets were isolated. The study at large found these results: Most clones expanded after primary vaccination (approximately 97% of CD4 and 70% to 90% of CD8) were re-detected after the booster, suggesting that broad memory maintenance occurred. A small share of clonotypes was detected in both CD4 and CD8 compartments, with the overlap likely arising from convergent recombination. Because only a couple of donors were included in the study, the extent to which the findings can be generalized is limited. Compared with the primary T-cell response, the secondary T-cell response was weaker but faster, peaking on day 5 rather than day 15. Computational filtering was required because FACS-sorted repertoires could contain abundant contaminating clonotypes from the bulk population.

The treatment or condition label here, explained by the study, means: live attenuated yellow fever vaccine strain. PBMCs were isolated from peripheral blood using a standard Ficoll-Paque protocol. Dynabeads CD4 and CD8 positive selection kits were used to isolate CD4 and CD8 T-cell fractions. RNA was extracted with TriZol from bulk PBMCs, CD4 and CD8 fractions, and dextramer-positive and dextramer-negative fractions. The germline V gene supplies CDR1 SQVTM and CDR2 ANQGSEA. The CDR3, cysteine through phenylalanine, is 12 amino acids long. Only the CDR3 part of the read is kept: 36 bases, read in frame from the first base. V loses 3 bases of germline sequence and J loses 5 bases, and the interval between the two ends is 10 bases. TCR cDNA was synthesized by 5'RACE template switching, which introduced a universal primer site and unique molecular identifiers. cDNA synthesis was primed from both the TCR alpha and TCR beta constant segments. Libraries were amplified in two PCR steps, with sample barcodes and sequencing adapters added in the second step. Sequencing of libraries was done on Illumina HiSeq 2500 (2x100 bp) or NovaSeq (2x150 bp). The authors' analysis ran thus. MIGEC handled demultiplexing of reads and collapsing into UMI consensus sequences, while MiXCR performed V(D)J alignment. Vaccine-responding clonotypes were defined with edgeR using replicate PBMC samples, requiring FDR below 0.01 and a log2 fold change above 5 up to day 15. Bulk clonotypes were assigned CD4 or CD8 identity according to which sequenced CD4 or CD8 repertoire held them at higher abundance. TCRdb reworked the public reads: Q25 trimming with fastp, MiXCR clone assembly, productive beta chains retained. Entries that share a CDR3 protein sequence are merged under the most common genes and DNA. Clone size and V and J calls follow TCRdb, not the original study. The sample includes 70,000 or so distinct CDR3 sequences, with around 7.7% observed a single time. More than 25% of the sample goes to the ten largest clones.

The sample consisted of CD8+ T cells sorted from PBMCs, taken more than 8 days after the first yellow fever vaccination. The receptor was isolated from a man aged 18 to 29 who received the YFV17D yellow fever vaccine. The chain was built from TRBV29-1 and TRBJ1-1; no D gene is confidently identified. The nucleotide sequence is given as TGCAGCGTTGACCTCTGGGAAACTGAAGCTTTCTTT. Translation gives CSVDLWETEAFF.